This is a list of T cell receptor beta chains from one sample in a study of siplizumab effects on memory and regulatory T cells. TCRdb's table, derived via immunoSEQ multiplex PCR, lists solely in-frame clones and lacks some. The top ten hold 5.5% to 7.5% of the sample, which has some 100,000 clones, under 95% seen once. The sequenced sample was CD8+ T cells sorted from blood. All receptors derive from a human donor in good health. CDR3s include the opening cysteine and the closing phenylalanine or tryptophan. The order of the fields is clone size, V gene, J gene, D gene, CDR3 DNA, CDR3 protein. The D gene is left open where the match is weak. Expanded clones are given a class, and other clones once, few, many or no size at all.

NA	TRBV11-1	TRBJ2-7	NA	TGTGCCAGCAGCCAGGGGACCTACGAGCAGTACTTC	CASSQGTYEQYF
NA	TRBV5-1	TRBJ1-6	NA	TGCGCCAGCCCGACTTCACCCCTCCACTTT	CASPTSPLHF
NA	TRBV27	TRBJ1-1	TRBD1	TGTGCCAGCAGACCTGGACAGGGGAACACTGAAGCTTTCTTT	CASRPGQGNTEAFF
NA	TRBV4-2	TRBJ1-1	NA	TGTGCCAGCAGCCAAGTAACCAGCAACACTGAAGCTTTCTTT	CASSQVTSNTEAFF
NA	TRBV15	TRBJ1-4	NA	TGTGCCACCAGCAGAACACGGTCGGGTAATGAAAAACTGTTTTTT	CATSRTRSGNEKLFF
NA	TRBV6-4	TRBJ2-3	TRBD2	TGTGCCAGCAGTGACTCGGCTAGCGGGGGGGCTACGCAGTATTTT	CASSDSASGGATQYF
NA	TRBV30	TRBJ2-1	NA	TGTGCCTCTAAAGGGACTGGGAATGAGCAGTTCTTC	CASKGTGNEQFF
NA	TRBV29-1	TRBJ1-2	NA	TGCAGCGTTGACGACGGCGGCGCTGGCTACACCTTC	CSVDDGGAGYTF
NA	TRBV6-5	TRBJ2-2	TRBD1	TGTGCCAGCAGTCCTCGGACAGGGGACACCGGGGAGCTGTTTTTT	CASSPRTGDTGELFF
NA	TRBV29-1	TRBJ1-2	TRBD1	TGCAGCGTTTCAGGGGCCAGGGGGCTTCTTGATGGCTACACCTTC	CSVSGARGLLDGYTF
NA	TRBV19	TRBJ1-5	NA	TGTGCCAGTAGTATTAATAATCGGGGGCCCAATCAGCCCCAGCATTTT	CASSINNRGPNQPQHF
NA	TRBV7-9	TRBJ2-5	NA	TGTGCCAGCAGCTCTCCTATGCGCAAGGACGGGGAGACCCAGTACTTC	CASSSPMRKDGETQYF
NA	TRBV11-2	TRBJ1-1	TRBD1	TGTGCCAGCGCGACAGGGGTTGGGACTGAAGCTTTCTTT	CASATGVGTEAFF
NA	TRBV6-1	TRBJ1-5	NA	TGTGCCAGCAGTATTAGACAGGATAGCAATCAGCCCCAGCATTTT	CASSIRQDSNQPQHF
NA	TRBV11-3	TRBJ2-3	TRBD2	TGTGCCAGCGAGGGTAATAGCGGGAGAATAGATACGCAGTATTTT	CASEGNSGRIDTQYF
NA	TRBV4-2	TRBJ1-3	TRBD1	TGTGCCAGCAGCCAAGTACAGGGGGCAAACACCATATATTTT	CASSQVQGANTIYF
few	TRBV4-1	TRBJ1-1	TRBD1	TGCGCCAGCAGCCAAGTAGTTATAACAGGGGAGAACACTGAAGCTTTCTTT	CASSQVVITGENTEAFF
NA	TRBV19	TRBJ1-1	NA	TGTGCCAGTAGTCCCTACGGCGTAATGACAGGCATGAACACTGAAGCTTTCTTT	CASSPYGVMTGMNTEAFF
NA	TRBV7-9	TRBJ1-1	TRBD1	TGTGCCAGCAGTTCCTCCCCAGGGACAGGGCTGAACACTGAAGCTTTCTTT	CASSSSPGTGLNTEAFF
NA	TRBV27	TRBJ2-1	NA	TGTGCCAGCAGTTTATCGGGGGGCTACAATGAGCAGTTCTTC	CASSLSGGYNEQFF
NA	TRBV6-5	TRBJ2-1	TRBD2	TGTGCCAGCAGTCGACTAGCGGGGGGTGATGAGCAGTTCTTC	CASSRLAGGDEQFF
NA	TRBV29-1	TRBJ2-1	TRBD2	TGCAGCGTTGAAGGGCCCTTCCCTAACAGCGGGGCCTACAATGAGCAGTTCTTC	CSVEGPFPNSGAYNEQFF
NA	TRBV5-1	TRBJ2-7	NA	TGCGCCAGCAGCTCCCGGGGGCGGGGAACCGCAACCTACGAGCAGTACTTC	CASSSRGRGTATYEQYF
NA	TRBV5-6	TRBJ2-2	TRBD1	TGTGCCAGCAGCGCAATTCTGGCAGGGGGCAGCGGGGAGCTGTTTTTT	CASSAILAGGSGELFF
NA	TRBV19	TRBJ2-1	TRBD1	TGTGCCAGTAGTATAACACAGGGGGCCTACAATGAGCAGTTCTTC	CASSITQGAYNEQFF
NA	TRBV6-5	TRBJ1-5	NA	TGTGCCAGCAGTTACTCTAAGACCACCCTAGAGGGGCCCCAGCATTTT	CASSYSKTTLEGPQHF
NA	TRBV5-6	TRBJ1-1	NA	TGTGCCAGCAGCTCCCACCTTGGCAGTGTGAACACTGAAGCTTTCTTT	CASSSHLGSVNTEAFF
NA	TRBV10-3	TRBJ2-1	NA	TGTGCCATCAGTGAGTCCAGGGTTCGGCACAATGAGCAGTTCTTC	CAISESRVRHNEQFF
once	TRBV19	TRBJ2-7	TRBD1	TGTGCCAGTAATCCCAAGGGGGCGACCCACGAGCAGTACTTC	CASNPKGATHEQYF
NA	TRBV7-9	TRBJ2-5	NA	TGTGCCAGCAGGGGGGTCCGGGAGACCCAGTACTTC	CASRGVRETQYF
NA	TRBV11-1	TRBJ1-2	TRBD1	TGTGCCAGCAGCACGACAGGGAGCCACTATGGCTACACCTTC	CASSTTGSHYGYTF
NA	TRBV4-2	TRBJ2-7	NA	TGTGCCAGCAGCCCCGAGGGGGGGGGCATATACGAGCAGTACTTC	CASSPEGGGIYEQYF
NA	TRBV5-4	TRBJ1-1	TRBD1	TGTGCCAGCAGCTTGACGACAGGGGAAGGCACTGAAGCTTTCTTT	CASSLTTGEGTEAFF
NA	TRBV7-7	TRBJ2-2	NA	TGTGCTAGCAGCAGGACGTCGGGGGACGGCACCGGGGAGCTGTTTTTT	CASSRTSGDGTGELFF
NA	TRBV7-9	TRBJ2-1	TRBD2	TGTGCCAGCAGCTTTCTAGCGGGAGGCCTGAATGAGCAGTTCTTC	CASSFLAGGLNEQFF
NA	TRBV2	TRBJ2-7	TRBD2	TGTGCCAGCAGCGAGCGACTAGCGGGGCCGGGGGAGCAGTACTTC	CASSERLAGPGEQYF
NA	TRBV27	TRBJ1-2	NA	TGTGCCAGCAGTCCCACTCCGGGCGCGGGCTATGGCTACACCTTC	CASSPTPGAGYGYTF
NA	TRBV6-4	TRBJ1-1	NA	TGTGCCAGCAGTCCGACAGAGAACACTGAAGCTTTCTTT	CASSPTENTEAFF
NA	TRBV19	TRBJ2-7	TRBD2	TGTGCCAGTAGTGGAGCGGGGGCCAGCTCCTACGAGCAGTACTTC	CASSGAGASSYEQYF
NA	TRBV7-9	TRBJ2-1	NA	TGTGCCAGCAGCTTTTTTGACAGCCACAATGAGCAGTTCTTC	CASSFFDSHNEQFF